What follows describes a single T cell receptor (beta chain). Its antigen is not identified. CD45RO-negative, CCR7-selected cells formed the naive CD8 fraction, which excluded terminally differentiated effector memory CD45RA+ cells. The assay ran at deep level. Profiled with immunoSEQ multiplex PCR; TCRdb holds only in-frame clones, not every one. The table records approximately 810,000 clones, over 90% of them present only once. This record comes from a study of shared clonotypes between healthy human individuals. The CDR3 sequence is 14 residues long. V lost 3 bases and J lost 6, with 14 bases in between. From germline, CDR1 is MDHEN and CDR2 SYDVKM. Findings and limits, study-wide: Among the subsets, naive ones generally showed larger estimated richness than memory ones.

The sample taken for sequencing was naive CD8+ T cells sorted from blood. This chain links TRBV28 with TRBJ1-1, with D possibly matching TRBD1 (6 bases). The receptor comes from a man aged 30 to 39 in good health. CDR3 bases: TGTGCCAGCAGTTTCACAGGGATCGGCGCTGAAGCTTTCTTT. Protein sequence: CASSFTGIGAEAFF.